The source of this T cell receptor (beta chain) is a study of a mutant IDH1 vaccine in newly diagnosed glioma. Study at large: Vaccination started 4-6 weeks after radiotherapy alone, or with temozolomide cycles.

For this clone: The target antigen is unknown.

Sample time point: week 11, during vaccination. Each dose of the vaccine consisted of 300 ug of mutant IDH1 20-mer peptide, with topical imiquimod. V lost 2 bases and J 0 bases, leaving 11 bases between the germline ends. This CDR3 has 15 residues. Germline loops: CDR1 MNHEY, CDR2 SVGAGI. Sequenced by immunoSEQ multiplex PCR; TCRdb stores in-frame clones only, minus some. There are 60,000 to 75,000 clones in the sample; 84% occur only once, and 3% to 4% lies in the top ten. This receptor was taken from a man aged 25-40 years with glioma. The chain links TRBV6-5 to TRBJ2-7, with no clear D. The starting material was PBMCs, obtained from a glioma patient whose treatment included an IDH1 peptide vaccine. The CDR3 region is CASSYIGPSSYEQYF. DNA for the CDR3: TGTGCCAGCAGTTACATTGGCCCTAGCTCCTACGAGCAGTACTTC.